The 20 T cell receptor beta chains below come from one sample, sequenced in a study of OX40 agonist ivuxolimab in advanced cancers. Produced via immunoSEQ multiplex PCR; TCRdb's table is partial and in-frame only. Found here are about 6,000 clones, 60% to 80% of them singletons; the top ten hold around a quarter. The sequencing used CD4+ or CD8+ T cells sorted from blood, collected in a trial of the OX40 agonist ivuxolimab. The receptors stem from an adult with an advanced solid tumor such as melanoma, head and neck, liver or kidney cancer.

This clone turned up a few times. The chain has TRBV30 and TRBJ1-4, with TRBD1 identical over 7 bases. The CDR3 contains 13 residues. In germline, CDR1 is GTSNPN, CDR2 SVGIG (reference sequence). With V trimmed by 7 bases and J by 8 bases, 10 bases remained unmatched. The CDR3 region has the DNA TGTGCCTACAACCGGGACAGCAGAGAAAAACTGTTTTTT. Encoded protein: CAYNRDSREKLFF.

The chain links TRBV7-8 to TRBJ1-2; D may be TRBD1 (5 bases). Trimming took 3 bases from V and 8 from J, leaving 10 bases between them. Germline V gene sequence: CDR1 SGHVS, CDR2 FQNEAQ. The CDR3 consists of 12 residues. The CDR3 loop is CASSFRDGGYTF. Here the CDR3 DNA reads TGTGCCAGCAGCTTCAGGGACGGGGGCTACACCTTC.

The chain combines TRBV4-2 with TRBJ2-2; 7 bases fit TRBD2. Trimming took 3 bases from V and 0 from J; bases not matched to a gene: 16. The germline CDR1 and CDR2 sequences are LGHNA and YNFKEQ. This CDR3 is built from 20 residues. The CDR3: CASSHPKDYREVTNTGELFF. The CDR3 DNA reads TGTGCCAGCAGCCACCCCAAGGATTACCGGGAGGTAACGAACACCGGGGAGCTGTTTTTT.

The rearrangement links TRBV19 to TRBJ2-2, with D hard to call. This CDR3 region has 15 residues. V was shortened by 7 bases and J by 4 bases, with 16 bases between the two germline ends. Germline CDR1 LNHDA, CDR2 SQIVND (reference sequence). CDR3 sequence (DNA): TGTGCCAGTACCCCGTCCCAATGGGGCACCGGGGAGCTGTTTTTT. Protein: CASTPSQWGTGELFF.

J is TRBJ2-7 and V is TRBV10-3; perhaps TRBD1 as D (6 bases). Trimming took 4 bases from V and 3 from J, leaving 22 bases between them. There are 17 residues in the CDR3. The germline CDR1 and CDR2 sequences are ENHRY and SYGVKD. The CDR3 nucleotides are TGTGCCATCAGTGCTATACCCCCGGTGACAGGTGACTACGAGCAGTACTTC. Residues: CAISAIPPVTGDYEQYF.

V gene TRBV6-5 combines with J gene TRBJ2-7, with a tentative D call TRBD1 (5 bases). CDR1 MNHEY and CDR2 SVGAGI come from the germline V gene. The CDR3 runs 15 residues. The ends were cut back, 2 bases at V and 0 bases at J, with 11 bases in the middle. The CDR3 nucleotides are TGTGCCAGCAGTTACGCCGACAGTTACTCCTACGAGCAGTACTTC. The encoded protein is CASSYADSYSYEQYF.

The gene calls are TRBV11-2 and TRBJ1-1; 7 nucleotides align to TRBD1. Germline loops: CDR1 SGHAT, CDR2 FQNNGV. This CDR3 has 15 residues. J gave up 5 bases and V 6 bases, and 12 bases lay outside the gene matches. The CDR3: CASSSSTGVATEAFF. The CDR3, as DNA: TGTGCCAGCAGTTCGTCCACAGGGGTCGCGACTGAAGCTTTCTTT.

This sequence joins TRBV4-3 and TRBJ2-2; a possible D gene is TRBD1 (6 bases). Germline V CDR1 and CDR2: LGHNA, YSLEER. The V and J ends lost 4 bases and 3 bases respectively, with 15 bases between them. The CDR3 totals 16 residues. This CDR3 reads CASSPLDSRDTGELFF. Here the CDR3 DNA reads TGCGCCAGCAGCCCTCTGGACAGTAGAGACACCGGGGAGCTGTTTTTT.

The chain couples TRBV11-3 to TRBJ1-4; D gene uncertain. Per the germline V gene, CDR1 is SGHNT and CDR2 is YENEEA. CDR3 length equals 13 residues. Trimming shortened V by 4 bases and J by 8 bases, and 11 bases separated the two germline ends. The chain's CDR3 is CASSSQDGEKLFF. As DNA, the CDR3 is TGTGCCAGCAGCTCCCAGGACGGCGAAAAACTGTTTTTT.

The CDR3 reads CASSPGVRGNSPLHF. The DNA for the CDR3 is TGTGCCAGTAGTCCGGGGGTCCGGGGGAATTCACCCCTCCACTTT. J is TRBJ1-6 and V is TRBV19; tentatively, D is TRBD1 (5 bases). CDR3 size: 15 residues. Germline assignment: CDR1 LNHDA and CDR2 SQIVND (reference sequence). Trimming stripped 5 bases from V and 7 bases from J, with 15 bases between.

CDR3 DNA: TGCGCCAGCAGCACGGGACAGGGCCTACTCTCCTACGAGCAGTACTTC. It is translated as CASSTGQGLLSYEQYF. The chain uses TRBV5-1 and TRBJ2-7; 9 bases match TRBD1. The CDR3 totals 16 residues. V dropped 4 bases and J dropped 0; count of bases not matched to a gene: 8. In germline, CDR1 is SGHRS, CDR2 YFSETQ.

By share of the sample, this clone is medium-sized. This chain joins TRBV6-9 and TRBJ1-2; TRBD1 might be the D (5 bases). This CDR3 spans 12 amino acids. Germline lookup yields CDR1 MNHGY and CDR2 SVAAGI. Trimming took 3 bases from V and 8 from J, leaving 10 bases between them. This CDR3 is CASSYGGEGYTF. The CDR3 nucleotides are TGTGCCAGCAGTTACGGGGGGGAGGGCTACACCTTC.

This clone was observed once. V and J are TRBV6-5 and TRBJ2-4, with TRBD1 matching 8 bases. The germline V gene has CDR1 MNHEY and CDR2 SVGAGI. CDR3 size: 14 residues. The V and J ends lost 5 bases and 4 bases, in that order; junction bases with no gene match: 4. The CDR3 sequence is CASSAGQGKNIQYF. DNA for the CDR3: TGTGCCAGCAGTGCTGGACAGGGAAAAAACATTCAGTACTTC.

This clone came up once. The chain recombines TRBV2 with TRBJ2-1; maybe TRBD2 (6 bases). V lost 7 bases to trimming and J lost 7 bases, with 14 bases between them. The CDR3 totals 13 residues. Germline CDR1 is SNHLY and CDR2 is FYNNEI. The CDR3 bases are TGTGCCAGCATGGAGCTTGGGAGGAATGAGCAGTTCTTC. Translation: CASMELGRNEQFF. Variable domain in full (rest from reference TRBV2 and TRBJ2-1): EPEVTQTPSHQVTQMGQEVILRCVPISNHLYFYWYRQILGQKVEFLVSFYNNEISEKSEIFDDQFSVERPDGSNFTLKIRSTKLEDSAMYFCASMELGRNEQFFGPGTRLTVL.

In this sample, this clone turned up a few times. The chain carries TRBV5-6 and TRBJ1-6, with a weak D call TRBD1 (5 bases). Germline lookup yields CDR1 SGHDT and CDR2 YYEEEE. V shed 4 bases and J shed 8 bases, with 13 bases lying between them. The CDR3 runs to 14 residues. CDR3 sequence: CASSPGTEDSPLHF. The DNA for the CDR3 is TGTGCCAGCAGCCCCGGGACGGAGGATTCACCCCTCCACTTT.

This CDR3 reads CASSLYSMYGYTF. For the CDR3, the DNA is TGTGCCAGCAGTTTATATTCGATGTATGGCTACACCTTC. This chain links TRBV28 with TRBJ1-2; D is undetermined. Trimming cost V 1 base and J 5 bases, with 8 bases left between them. CDR1 is MDHEN and CDR2 is SYDVKM in the germline V gene. The CDR3 is 13 amino acids.

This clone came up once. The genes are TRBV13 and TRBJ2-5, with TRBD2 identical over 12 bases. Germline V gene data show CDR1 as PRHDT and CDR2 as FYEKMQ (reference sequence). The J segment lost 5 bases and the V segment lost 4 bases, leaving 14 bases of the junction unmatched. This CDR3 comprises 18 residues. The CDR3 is CASSSILAGGPGVETQYF. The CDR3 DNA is TGTGCCAGCAGCTCCATACTAGCGGGGGGACCTGGGGTCGAGACCCAGTACTTC.

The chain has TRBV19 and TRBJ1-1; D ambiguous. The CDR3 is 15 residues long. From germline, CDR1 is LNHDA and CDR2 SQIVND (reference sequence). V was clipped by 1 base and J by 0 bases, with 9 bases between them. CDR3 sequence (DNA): TGTGCCAGTAGTATAGGAACCGGGATGAACACTGAAGCTTTCTTT. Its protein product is CASSIGTGMNTEAFF.

This CDR3 reads CASSIDGTDYNEQFF. In nucleotides, the CDR3 is TGTGCCAGTAGTATAGATGGGACCGATTACAATGAGCAGTTCTTC. The genes are TRBV19 and TRBJ2-1, with D perhaps TRBD1 or TRBD2 (5 bases each). The V gene lost 0 bases and the J gene lost 4 bases, with 10 bases spanning the gap. From germline, CDR1 is LNHDA and CDR2 SQIVND (reference sequence). CDR3 length: 15 residues.

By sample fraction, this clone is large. The CDR3 is CASSSRTYETMVSGANVLTF. CDR3 DNA: TGTGCCAGTAGTTCGAGGACCTACGAAACGATGGTCTCTGGGGCCAACGTCCTGACTTTC. This chain uses TRBV19 with TRBJ2-6; no clear D. Germline V gene lookup returns CDR1 LNHDA and CDR2 SQIVND (reference sequence). Trimming removed 5 bases at V and 0 bases at J, with 23 bases between. The CDR3 sequence is 20 residues long. The full variable domain, in which reference TRBV19 and TRBJ2-6 provide the parts outside the CDR3, is DGGITQSPKYLFRKEGQNVTLSCEQNLNHDAMYWYRQDPGQGLRLIYYSQIVNDFQKGDIAEGYSVSREKKESFPLTVTSAQKNPTAFYLCASSSRTYETMVSGANVLTFGAGSRLTVL.